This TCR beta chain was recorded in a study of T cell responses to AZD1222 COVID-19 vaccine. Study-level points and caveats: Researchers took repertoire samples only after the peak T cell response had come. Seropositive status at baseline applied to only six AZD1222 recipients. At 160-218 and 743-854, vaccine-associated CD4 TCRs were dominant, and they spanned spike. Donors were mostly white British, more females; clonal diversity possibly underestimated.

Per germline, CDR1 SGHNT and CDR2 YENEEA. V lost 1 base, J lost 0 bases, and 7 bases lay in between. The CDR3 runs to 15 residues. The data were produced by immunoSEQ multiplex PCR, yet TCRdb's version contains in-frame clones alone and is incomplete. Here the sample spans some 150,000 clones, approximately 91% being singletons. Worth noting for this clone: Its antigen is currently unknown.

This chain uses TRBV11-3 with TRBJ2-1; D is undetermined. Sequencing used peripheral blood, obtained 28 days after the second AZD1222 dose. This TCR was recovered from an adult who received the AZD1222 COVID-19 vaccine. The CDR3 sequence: CASSLGQFSYNEQFF. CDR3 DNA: TGTGCCAGCAGCTTAGGGCAGTTCTCCTACAATGAGCAGTTCTTC. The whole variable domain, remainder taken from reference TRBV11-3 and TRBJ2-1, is EAGVVQSPRYKIIEKKQPVAFWCNPISGHNTLYWYLQNLGQGPELLIRYENEEAVDDSQLPKDRFSAERLKGVDSTLKIQPAELGDSAVYLCASSLGQFSYNEQFFGPGTRLTVL.